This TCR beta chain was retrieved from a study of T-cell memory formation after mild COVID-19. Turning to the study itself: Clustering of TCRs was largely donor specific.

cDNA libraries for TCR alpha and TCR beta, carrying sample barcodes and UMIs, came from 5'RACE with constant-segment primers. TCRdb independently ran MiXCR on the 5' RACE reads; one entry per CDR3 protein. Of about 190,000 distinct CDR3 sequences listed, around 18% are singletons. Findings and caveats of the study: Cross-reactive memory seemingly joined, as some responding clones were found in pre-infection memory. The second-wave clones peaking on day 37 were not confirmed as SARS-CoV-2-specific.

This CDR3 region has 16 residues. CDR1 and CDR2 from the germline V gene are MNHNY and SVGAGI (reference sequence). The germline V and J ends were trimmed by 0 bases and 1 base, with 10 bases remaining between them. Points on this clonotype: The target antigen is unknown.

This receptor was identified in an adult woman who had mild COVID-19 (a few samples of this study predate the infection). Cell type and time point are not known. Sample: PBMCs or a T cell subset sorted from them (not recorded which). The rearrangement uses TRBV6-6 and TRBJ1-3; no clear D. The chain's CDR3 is CASSYSPLRSGNTIYF. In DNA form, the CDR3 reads TGTGCCAGCAGTTACTCTCCCCTACGATCTGGAAACACCATATATTTT.